The 7 T cell receptor beta chains in this list originate from one sample, sequenced in a study of OX40 agonist ivuxolimab in advanced cancers. Clones were read by immunoSEQ multiplex PCR, and TCRdb kept only the in-frame ones, dropping some. Here the sample spans around 79,000 clones, 90% to 95% being singletons. The material was CD4+ or CD8+ T cells sorted from blood, obtained in a trial of the OX40 agonist ivuxolimab. All receptors come from an adult with an advanced solid tumor such as melanoma, head and neck, liver or kidney cancer.

The chain joins TRBV19 to TRBJ1-3, with 7 bases aligning to TRBD1. Germline CDR1 is LNHDA and CDR2 is SQIVND (reference sequence). The V gene end was trimmed by 4 bases and the J gene end by 4 bases; junction bases not matched to a gene: 10. The CDR3 covers 16 residues. DNA of the CDR3: TGTGCCAGTAGTACCATTACAGGGGTACGCGGAAACACCATATATTTT. It encodes CASSTITGVRGNTIYF.

This chain links TRBV5-1 with TRBJ2-5, with TRBD1 identical over 10 bases. Trimming took 3 bases from V and 5 from J; bases not matched to a gene: 4. This CDR3 is built from 14 residues. Germline V CDR1 and CDR2: SGHRS, YFSETQ. Here the CDR3 reads CASSSTGGWETQYF. CDR3 DNA sequence: TGCGCCAGCAGCTCGACAGGGGGCTGGGAGACCCAGTACTTC.

The chain couples TRBV29-1 to TRBJ2-7; 7 nucleotides agree with TRBD2. Germline CDR1 and CDR2: SQVTM and ANQGSEA. The CDR3 runs to 14 residues. Trimming took 7 bases from V and 5 from J; bases not matched to a gene: 14. The CDR3 sequence is CSASGTPAGDEQYF. Here the CDR3 DNA reads TGCAGCGCCTCCGGGACCCCTGCGGGGGACGAGCAGTACTTC.

The chain links TRBV2 to TRBJ1-5; 9 bases match TRBD1. The CDR3 totals 15 residues. The J segment lost 3 bases and the V segment lost 6 bases, leaving 6 bases of the junction unmatched. Germline assignment: CDR1 SNHLY and CDR2 FYNNEI. This CDR3 is CASRGQGSYNQPQHF. The CDR3, as DNA: TGTGCCAGCAGGGGACAGGGCTCATACAATCAGCCCCAGCATTTT.

This chain uses TRBV11-2 with TRBJ2-7; D gene unclear. Trimming took 1 base from V and 3 from J, leaving 10 bases between them. The CDR3 spans 14 residues. Per germline, CDR1 SGHAT and CDR2 FQNNGV. CDR3 coding DNA: TGTGCCAGCAGCTTAGCTGAGTATGGCTACGAGCAGTACTTC. This gives the protein CASSLAEYGYEQYF.

The chain has TRBV28 and TRBJ2-1, with TRBD1 matching over 9 bases. The CDR3 has 14 residues. V lost 4 bases, J lost 9 bases, and 7 bases stayed unmatched. Germline CDR1 reads MDHEN; CDR2 reads SYDVKM. The CDR3 DNA is TGTGCCAGCAGTTCCGGGACAGGGATTGGTGAGCAGTTCTTC. Protein product: CASSSGTGIGEQFF.

The chain carries TRBV28 and TRBJ2-7; possible D gene TRBD2, 6 bases. Trimming took 7 bases from V and 0 from J, leaving 13 bases between them. The V gene's germline CDR1 is MDHEN and CDR2 SYDVKM. The CDR3 has 14 residues. In DNA form, the CDR3 reads TGTGCCAGCACCCTGGGGGGATACTCCTACGAGCAGTACTTC. Amino acid sequence: CASTLGGYSYEQYF.